This T cell receptor (beta chain) was identified in a study of technical replicates of blood from a handful of donors. The J segment lost 1 base and the V segment lost 2 bases, leaving 11 bases of the junction unmatched. The germline V gene encodes CDR1 SGHKS and CDR2 YYEKEE (reference sequence). The CDR3 covers 19 residues. Clones were read by immunoSEQ multiplex PCR, and TCRdb kept only the in-frame ones, dropping some. The sample yields roughly 100,000 clones, about 95% seen once. The chain recombines TRBV5-5 with TRBJ2-6; 8 bases are a match to TRBD1. The sequence derives from a human donor in good health. The sample taken for sequencing was T cells isolated from PBMCs. The CDR3 loop reads CASSLYRGTGSSGANVLTF. CDR3 bases: TGTGCCAGCAGCTTATACCGGGGGACAGGCTCGTCTGGGGCCAACGTCCTGACTTTC.